This T cell receptor beta chain is drawn from a study of T cell responses to AZD1222 COVID-19 vaccine. Background on the study: Recipients boosted at about 4 weeks or about 12 weeks are pooled. Study findings and constraints: None of the repertoires were sampled until the peak T cell response had passed. It should be noted that donors were predominantly white British and more often female, and clonal diversity was possibly underestimated.

Comments on this clone: What it recognizes is unknown.

Generated by immunoSEQ multiplex PCR, the TCRdb table keeps only in-frame clones and is missing some. The sample shows 130,000 or so clones, around 87% of them seen only once. CDR1 LGHDT and CDR2 YNNKEL come from the germline V gene (reference sequence). Deletions cut 4 bases from V and 8 bases from J, with 14 bases between. The CDR3 covers 14 residues. This chain uses TRBV3-1 (or the pseudogene TRBV3-2) with TRBJ1-4; D perhaps matches TRBD1 (6 bases). This receptor was taken from an adult in good health. The source was peripheral blood, collected on day 0 of AZD1222 vaccination. The CDR3 here is CASSLKTGPEKLFF. The DNA for the CDR3 is TGTGCCAGCAGCCTTAAGACAGGACCAGAAAAACTGTTTTTT.